In this sample, the clone carrying this T cell receptor (beta chain) turned up many times. The sample originates from a study of T-cell reconstitution after alpha-beta-depleted transplantation in children. J lost 4 bases, V lost 1 base, and 9 bases had no gene match. The CDR3 extends over 16 amino acids. CDR1 is SEHNR and CDR2 is FQNEAQ in the germline V gene (reference sequence). It was with unique molecular identifiers that the TCRbeta library was prepared. MiXCR, run by TCRdb on the PCR reads, gives a single entry per CDR3 protein. The sample has around 500,000 distinct CDR3 sequences, under 15% seen once.

Here the sequenced sample was PBMCs from the stem cell graft donor, taken from the stem cell graft. The chain carries TRBV7-9 and TRBJ1-2; TRBD1 aligns across 7 bases. This clonotype was obtained from a human donor who donated a stem cell graft to a child with combined immunodeficiency. The CDR3 coding sequence is TGTGCCAGCAGCTTAGAAGGCGCTGACAGGGTCTATGGCTACACCTTC. This gives the protein CASSLEGADRVYGYTF.